This entry features one T cell receptor beta chain sequence. This clonotype was counted ten times or more. This clone's antigen is unknown. No quality values exist for individual bases; no much larger clone is one base distant. Sequencing used an Illumina HiSeq 1500. The public reads were reprocessed in TCRdb via fastp at Q25 and MiXCR, keeping in-frame beta chains. CDR3 protein sequences are deduplicated, and each keeps its most common genes and DNA. This sample comprises hundreds of thousands of distinct CDR3 sequences, approximately 25% of them detected only once. The ten largest clones represent around 8% of the sample. Inclusive of the bounding cysteine and phenylalanine, the CDR3 is 15 residues long. Only the CDR3 DNA stays, 45 bases, in frame from base 1. Looking up the germline V gene yields CDR1 SGHTA and CDR2 FQGNSA. The germline ends are 26 bases apart after V is trimmed by 5 bases and J by 13 bases.

The sample originates from a study of T cell repertoires in cytomegalovirus infection (dated by TCRdb to between 2018 and 2020). Turning to the overall study: Because public TCR beta signatures pointed to carriage of CMV infection together with the matching HLA type, the HLA type of each donor mattered for the analysis.

Findings and caveats that apply to the study as a whole: The ex vivo response was dominated by HLA-C-restricted CMV-specific TCR beta clonotypes, which also provided the single most frequent clonotype in two of eight donors. Carriers of CMV infection plus the relevant HLA type were discriminated by the cumulative frequency of public TCR beta family members in the study cohort and in an independent approximately 400-donor cohort.

This TCR was sampled from a human donor in good health (CMV status not recorded). Some clones in this sample may be carry-over from other donors' samples. Sample: CD8+ T cells from PBMCs. The receptor chain draws on TRBV7-2 and TRBJ1-2; the D gene assignment is ambiguous. The DNA sequence is TGTGCCAGCAGCACCCGGGCCGCCGAACTACCCCCTACCACCTTC. This codes for CASSTRAAELPPTTF.